The T cell receptor (beta chain) described here comes from a study of shared clonotypes between healthy human individuals. The germline CDR1 and CDR2 sequences are SGDLS and YYNGEE. Trimming cost V 2 bases and J 2 bases; bases outside gene matches: 3. CDR3 length: 15 residues. The data were produced by immunoSEQ multiplex PCR, yet TCRdb's version contains in-frame clones alone and is incomplete. The sample records roughly 2,300,000 clones, roughly 92% being singletons. V and J are TRBV9 and TRBJ2-3; 9 bases are shared with TRBD2. The sequence was collected from a man younger than 30 in good health. Some clones in this sample may be carry-over from other donors' samples. The sample taken for sequencing was naive CD4+ T cells from PBMCs. The subset denotes: CD45RA+ positively selected. The CDR3 DNA reads as TGTGCCAGCAGCGTGACTAGCGGACTCACAGATACGCAGTATTTT. This gives the protein CASSVTSGLTDTQYF.